The source of this T cell receptor beta chain is a study of response to subunit inactivated influenza vaccine. Germline V gene lookup returns CDR1 SGHAT and CDR2 FQNNGV. With 3 bases clipped from V and 7 bases from J, the junction kept 11 bases outside the gene matches. CDR3 length: 17 residues. TCRdb passed the RT-PCR reads through MiXCR, listing each CDR3 protein once. The data show about 540,000 distinct CDR3 sequences, under 25% seen once. These data are also associated with another study on T cells expressing NK-cell markers. That publication notes: UMI-tagged 5'RACE template switching yielded the TCR beta cDNA. Top CD8+ clonotypes included the dominant CD3+CD56+NKG2C+ clonotypes in roughly 6 donors. The leading position in the CD3+CD56-NKG2C+ fraction of a handful of donors also went to these clonotypes.

The material was CD4+ T cells sorted from PBMCs, obtained 12 days after vaccination. The clonotype was recovered from a man aged 50 to 59 who received an inactivated influenza vaccine. The genes are TRBV11-2 and TRBJ2-1, with TRBD1 matching 11 bases. CDR3 loop: CASSLDRRDRGLNEQFF. In nucleotides, the CDR3 is TGTGCCAGCAGCTTGGACCGCCGGGACAGGGGGTTAAATGAGCAGTTCTTC.